This passage covers 4 T cell receptor beta chains from one sample sequenced in a study of CD8 T cells in ankylosing spondylitis. Antigens for these TCRs are unknown. Notes on the study in general: Ankylosing spondylitis blood appeared to be characterized by a TCR beta motif of roughly eight highly homologous variants.

MiXCR, run by TCRdb on the 5' RACE reads, gives a single entry per CDR3 protein. The profile shows 650,000 to 800,000 distinct CDR3 sequences, 15% to 20% of them singletons. Sample: blood, either unsorted or a sorted T cell fraction (not recorded which). The receptors originated from a male donor with ankylosing spondylitis.

The table lists this clonotype with many counts. This rearrangement joins TRBV12-3 or TRBV12-4 to TRBJ1-1, with D unresolved. The CDR3 has 11 residues. V lost 5 bases to trimming and J lost 3 bases, with 4 bases between them. The DNA of the CDR3 is TGTGCCAGCAGTCCGGACACTGAAGCTTTCTTT. Amino acids: CASSPDTEAFF.

Only a few counts were recorded for this clonotype. The J gene is TRBJ1-6, the V gene TRBV6-2 or TRBV6-3, with TRBD1 matching over 9 bases. The trim removed 6 bases at V and 7 bases at J, leaving 10 bases unmatched. The CDR3 spans 16 residues. Germline-derived CDR1 and CDR2 are MNHEY and SVGEGT. The CDR3 DNA is TGTGCCAGCAGAACCTCGGACAGGGGTCGGAATTCACCCCTCCACTTT. It yields the protein CASRTSDRGRNSPLHF.

The chain uses TRBV4-2 and TRBJ2-3; 8 bases agree with TRBD2. This CDR3 is built from 17 residues. Trimming took 0 bases from V and 2 from J; bases not matched to a gene: 7. Germline V lookup: CDR1 LGHNA, CDR2 YNFKEQ. The CDR3 DNA reads as TGTGCCAGCAGCCAAGATTGGGCGGGAGGATTCACAGATACGCAGTATTTT. Translating gives CASSQDWAGGFTDTQYF.

This clonotype came up a few times. The chain joins TRBV6-1 to TRBJ1-5, with D tentatively TRBD1 (5 bases). The germline V and J ends were trimmed by 8 bases and 2 bases, with 16 bases remaining between them. The CDR3 is 15 amino acids. Germline CDR1 reads MNHNS; CDR2 reads SASEGT. The CDR3 DNA follows: TGTGCCAGCGCCCCAGGGTTGAAGGGCAATCAGCCCCAGCATTTT. Residues: CASAPGLKGNQPQHF.